These 28 T cell receptor beta chains share one sample of origin, sequenced in a study of blood T cell repertoires in COVID-19. TCRdb's copy holds only in-frame clones and misses some; the assay was immunoSEQ multiplex PCR. The profile shows some 100,000 clones, roughly 89% of them singletons. Sequencing used peripheral blood. Receptors were obtained from a man aged 70 or older with acute or convalescent COVID-19.

The chain is built from TRBV5-1 and TRBJ1-1; 10 bases map to TRBD1. Trimming cost V 4 bases and J 2 bases; bases outside gene matches: 11. The V gene's germline CDR1 is SGHRS and CDR2 YFSETQ. The CDR3 length is 17 residues. The CDR3 coding sequence is TGCGCCAGCAGCCCCCTACGACAGGGGGCTCACAACACTGAAGCTTTCTTT. Protein sequence: CASSPLRQGAHNTEAFF.

The gene calls are TRBV6-5 and TRBJ1-5; a weak D match, TRBD1 (6 bases). The CDR3 extends over 15 amino acids. V gave up 6 bases and J gave up 7 bases, with 19 bases separating them. Germline CDR1 and CDR2: MNHEY and SVGAGI. The CDR3: CASSRLGGAEQPQHF. The CDR3 coding sequence is TGTGCCAGCAGCCGCCTTGGGGGGGCTGAGCAGCCCCAGCATTTT.

This sequence joins TRBV7-2 and TRBJ1-2; the D gene is possibly TRBD1 (6 bases). The CDR3 loop spans 14 amino acids. Germline assignment: CDR1 SGHTA and CDR2 FQGNSA. Deletions cut 1 base from V and 12 bases from J, with 18 bases between. The CDR3 region is CASSLGGLGYRDTF. The DNA for the CDR3 is TGTGCCAGCAGCTTAGGGGGGCTTGGATATAGGGACACCTTC. Using reference TRBV7-2 and TRBJ1-2 for the parts outside the CDR3, the full variable domain is GAGVSQSPSNKVTEKGKDVELRCDPISGHTALYWYRQSLGQGLEFLIYFQGNSAPDKSGLPSDRFSAERTGGSVSTLTIQRTQQEDSAVYLCASSLGGLGYRDTFGSGTRLTVV.

This clone was found a few times. The rearrangement links TRBV28 to TRBJ2-7, with TRBD1 matching 9 bases. Germline trimming cut 6 bases from V and 1 base from J; bases unmatched to any gene: 1. Germline CDR1 is MDHEN and CDR2 is SYDVKM. This CDR3 comprises 13 residues. The CDR3 is CASRTGGSYEQYF. The CDR3 DNA sequence: TGTGCCAGCAGGACAGGGGGATCCTACGAGCAGTACTTC.

V gene TRBV5-4 combines with J gene TRBJ2-5, with 8 bases that match TRBD1. Looked up from germline, CDR1 is SGHNT and CDR2 is YYREEE (reference sequence). The CDR3 is 14 residues long. The trim removed 4 bases at V and 4 bases at J, leaving 6 bases unmatched. The CDR3 spells CASSGQGGRETQYF. CDR3 nucleotide sequence: TGTGCCAGCAGCGGACAGGGAGGACGAGAGACCCAGTACTTC. Together with reference TRBV5-4 and TRBJ2-5, the CDR3 gives the full variable domain: ETGVTQSPTHLIKTRGQQVTLRCSSQSGHNTVSWYQQALGQGPQFIFQYYREEENGRGNFPPRFSGLQFPNYSSELNVNALELDDSALYLCASSGQGGRETQYFGPGTRLLVL.

CDR3 sequence reads: CASSQGEGETLHF. CDR3 nucleotides: TGTGCCAGCAGCCAAGGGGAGGGGGAGACCCTCCACTTT. The chain uses TRBV4-2 and TRBJ1-6, with D possibly matching TRBD1 (6 bases). CDR1 is LGHNA and CDR2 is YNFKEQ in the germline V gene. Trimming removed 1 base from V and 14 bases from J, with 12 bases in between. This CDR3 has 13 amino acids.

The chain carries TRBV6-1 and TRBJ2-1; D is possibly TRBD1 (6 bases). With 0 bases removed from V and 4 bases from J, the gap between germline ends came to 13 bases. The germline V gene encodes CDR1 MNHNS and CDR2 SASEGT. The CDR3 covers 16 residues. CDR3 amino acids: CASSEAGTPLYNEQFF. DNA for the CDR3: TGTGCCAGCAGTGAAGCGGGGACACCCCTTTACAATGAGCAGTTCTTC.

The V call is TRBV6-6, the J call TRBJ1-2, with 7 positions matching TRBD1. This CDR3 contains 15 residues. The ends lost 1 base at V and 1 base at J; junction bases unmatched: 3. CDR1 and CDR2 (germline): MNHNY, SVGAGI (reference sequence). CDR3 nucleotides: TGTGCCAGCAGTTACTTCCGGGACAGTAACTATGGCTACACCTTC. This codes for CASSYFRDSNYGYTF.

The chain couples TRBV6-5 to TRBJ1-5; D not resolved. V was trimmed by 6 bases and J by 0 bases, leaving 9 bases between them. The CDR3 runs 14 residues. Germline CDR1 reads MNHEY; CDR2 reads SVGAGI. The chain's CDR3 is CASRNKNSNQPQHF. In nucleotides, the CDR3 is TGTGCCAGCAGGAACAAAAATAGCAATCAGCCCCAGCATTTT.

The rearrangement links TRBV14 to TRBJ2-7; D is ambiguous. V lost 1 base and J 4 bases, leaving 5 bases between the germline ends. Germline values: CDR1 SGHDN, CDR2 FVKESK. CDR3 length: 12 amino acids. The CDR3 nucleotides read TGTGCCAGCAGCCAAGGGGCGTACGAGCAGTACTTC. Translation: CASSQGAYEQYF.

This chain links TRBV15 with TRBJ2-2, with unresolved D. The CDR3 has 13 amino acids. V was trimmed by 3 bases and J by 7 bases, leaving 9 bases between them. Germline CDR1 LNHNV, CDR2 YYDKDF (reference sequence). CDR3 sequence: CATSRLRNGELFF. The CDR3 DNA is TGTGCCACCAGCAGGTTGCGGAACGGGGAGCTGTTTTTT.

The rearrangement uses TRBV5-5 and TRBJ2-7; D is possibly TRBD2 (6 bases). Germline values: CDR1 SGHKS, CDR2 YYEKEE (reference sequence). With 3 bases removed from V and 5 bases from J, the gap between germline ends came to 18 bases. The CDR3 covers 15 residues. This CDR3 reads CASSSNRGYRNEQYF. The CDR3 nucleotides are TGTGCCAGCAGCTCGAATCGGGGGTATAGGAACGAGCAGTACTTC.

The chain employs TRBV21-1 and TRBJ1-2; TRBD1 was called by the table and not checked on the DNA. TRBV21-1 counts as a pseudogene. CDR3 size: 14 residues. In DNA form, the CDR3 reads TGTGCCAGCAGTCCAAAGACAGGCGGCTATGGCTACACCTTC. The encoded protein is CASSPKTGGYGYTF.

The chain uses TRBV2 and TRBJ2-3, with 9 positions matching TRBD1. The J segment lost 1 base and the V segment lost 6 bases, leaving 8 bases of the junction unmatched. The CDR3 is 16 residues long. In germline, CDR1 is SNHLY, CDR2 FYNNEI. For the CDR3, the DNA is TGTGCCAGCAGCGCATATGACAGGGGGGGCACAGATACGCAGTATTTT. It is translated as CASSAYDRGGTDTQYF.

This sequence joins TRBV9 and TRBJ1-4, with 10 nucleotides matching TRBD1. The CDR3 extends over 14 amino acids. The ends lost 3 bases at V and 5 bases at J; junction bases unmatched: 1. Germline lookup yields CDR1 SGDLS and CDR2 YYNGEE. The CDR3 reads CASSEGQGNEKLFF. The CDR3 nucleotides are TGTGCCAGCAGCGAGGGACAGGGGAATGAAAAACTGTTTTTT.

The V call is TRBV12-3 or TRBV12-4, the J call TRBJ2-7; no definite D call. The CDR3 runs to 13 residues. Trimming cost V 5 bases and J 1 base, with 9 bases left between them. CDR3 sequence: CASSKSGSYEQYF. CDR3 nucleotide sequence: TGTGCCAGCAGTAAGTCGGGTTCCTACGAGCAGTACTTC.

The chain has TRBV7-2 and TRBJ2-1; possible D gene TRBD2, 7 bases. The CDR3 has 15 residues. The V end lost 2 bases, the J end lost 2 bases, and 10 bases lay between the germline ends. Germline CDR1 is SGHTA and CDR2 is FQGNSA. As DNA, the CDR3 is TGTGCCAGCAGCTTACGCGGGGGCGCCTACAATGAGCAGTTCTTC. It yields the protein CASSLRGGAYNEQFF.

Regarding this clone: Other DNA sequences within the sample encode an identical CDR3. J is TRBJ2-3 and V is TRBV5-1, with TRBD2 identical over 9 bases. Per germline, CDR1 SGHRS and CDR2 YFSETQ. This CDR3 region has 14 residues. The junction had 7 bases not matched to a gene; V was cut back by 4 bases and J by 7 bases. The CDR3 sequence is CASSRAGGLNTQYF. As DNA, the CDR3 is TGCGCCAGCAGCCGCGCGGGGGGGCTGAATACGCAGTATTTT.

DNA of the CDR3: TGTGCCAGCAGCTCAGGACAGGGATTGAACTATGGCTACACCTTC. It is translated as CASSSGQGLNYGYTF. The chain uses TRBV11-3 and TRBJ1-2; 8 bases fit TRBD1. This CDR3 region has 15 residues. Germline assignment: CDR1 SGHNT and CDR2 YENEEA. The V and J ends lost 4 bases and 2 bases, in that order; junction bases with no gene match: 6.

The genes are TRBV6-6 and TRBJ2-5, with D perhaps TRBD2 (6 bases). The CDR3 extends over 14 amino acids. Trimming removed 8 bases from V and 2 bases from J, with 15 bases in between. The germline V gene has CDR1 MNHNY and CDR2 SVGAGI (reference sequence). CDR3 coding DNA: TGTGCCAGCCGGCGGGAAATGGGGCAAGAGACCCAGTACTTC. Translation: CASRREMGQETQYF.

The V and J genes are TRBV12-5 and TRBJ1-1; 8 bases are a match to TRBD1. The CDR3 totals 14 residues. Germline CDR1 LGHNT, CDR2 FRNRAP. V shed 7 bases and J 1 base; nucleotides not matched to a gene: 5. The CDR3 loop is CASAEDRANTEAFF. CDR3 sequence (DNA): TGTGCTAGTGCCGAGGACAGGGCGAACACTGAAGCTTTCTTT.

This chain connects TRBV19 to TRBJ1-1; TRBD1 aligns across 7 bases. Germline trimming cut 5 bases from V and 5 bases from J; bases unmatched to any gene: 11. Germline V lookup: CDR1 LNHDA, CDR2 SQIVND (reference sequence). The CDR3 is 15 residues long. The CDR3 sequence: CASSSWTGPKTEAFF. The DNA for the CDR3 is TGTGCCAGTAGTTCATGGACAGGACCGAAAACTGAAGCTTTCTTT. The complete variable domain, with remaining parts taken from reference TRBV19 and TRBJ1-1, reads DGGITQSPKYLFRKEGQNVTLSCEQNLNHDAMYWYRQDPGQGLRLIYYSQIVNDFQKGDIAEGYSVSREKKESFPLTVTSAQKNPTAFYLCASSSWTGPKTEAFFGQGTRLTVV.

This clone was counted a single time. The chain couples TRBV4-2 to TRBJ1-2, with 7 bases that match TRBD1. Trimming removed 0 bases from V and 4 bases from J; junction bases left unmatched: 5. This CDR3 contains 15 residues. Germline-derived CDR1 and CDR2 are LGHNA and YNFKEQ. The CDR3 reads CASSQDKDRRYGYTF. CDR3 bases: TGTGCCAGCAGCCAAGATAAGGACAGGCGCTATGGCTACACCTTC.

CDR3 in amino acids: CATSMDRGQPQHF. The CDR3 nucleotides are TGTGCCACCAGCATGGACAGAGGTCAGCCCCAGCATTTT. The chain joins TRBV15 to TRBJ1-5; D perhaps matches TRBD1 (6 bases). The germline V gene encodes CDR1 LNHNV and CDR2 YYDKDF (reference sequence). Trimming took off 4 bases at V and 6 bases at J, with 10 bases between the two ends. The CDR3 consists of 13 residues.

V gene TRBV14 combines with J gene TRBJ1-2; TRBD1 might be the D (5 bases). The V gene's germline CDR1 is SGHDN and CDR2 FVKESK. The CDR3 totals 14 residues. Trimming stripped 6 bases from V and 8 bases from J, with 19 bases between. Written as DNA, the CDR3 is TGTGCCAGCAGTTCCTACGGACAATCGGCGGGCTACACCTTC. Residues: CASSSYGQSAGYTF.

This clone was found a few times. The chain uses TRBV9 and TRBJ1-2; D gene uncertain. Germline values: CDR1 SGDLS, CDR2 YYNGEE. Trimming took 0 bases from V and 6 from J, leaving 12 bases between them. The CDR3 sequence is 14 residues long. The CDR3 spells CASSVDTFGDGYTF. CDR3 DNA: TGTGCCAGCAGCGTAGACACATTCGGGGATGGCTACACCTTC.

This chain joins TRBV6-1 and TRBJ2-7, with D unclear. V lost 3 bases, J lost 3 bases, and 6 bases lay in between. Germline CDR1 and CDR2: MNHNS and SASEGT. The CDR3 length is 12 residues. In DNA form, the CDR3 reads TGTGCCAGCAGTGATGGCAGCTACGAGCAGTACTTC. It translates to CASSDGSYEQYF.

The V gene is TRBV19, the J gene TRBJ1-3; D is perhaps TRBD1 (6 bases). Trimming took off 3 bases at V and 2 bases at J, with 14 bases between the two ends. Germline loops: CDR1 LNHDA, CDR2 SQIVND (reference sequence). The CDR3 is 16 residues long. CDR3 sequence: CASSMANWGPGNTIYF. As DNA, the CDR3 is TGTGCCAGTAGTATGGCAAACTGGGGGCCTGGAAACACCATATATTTT.